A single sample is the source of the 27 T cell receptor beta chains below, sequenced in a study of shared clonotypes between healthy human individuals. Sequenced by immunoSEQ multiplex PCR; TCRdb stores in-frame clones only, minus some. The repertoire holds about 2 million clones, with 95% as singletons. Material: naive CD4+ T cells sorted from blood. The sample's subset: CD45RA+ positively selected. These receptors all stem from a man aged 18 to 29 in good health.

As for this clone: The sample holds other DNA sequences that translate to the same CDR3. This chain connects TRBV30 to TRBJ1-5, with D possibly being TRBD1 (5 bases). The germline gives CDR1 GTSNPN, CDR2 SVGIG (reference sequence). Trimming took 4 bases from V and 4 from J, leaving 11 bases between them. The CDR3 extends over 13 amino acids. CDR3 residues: CAWTTGGNQPQHF. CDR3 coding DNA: TGTGCCTGGACGACCGGGGGAAATCAGCCCCAGCATTTT.

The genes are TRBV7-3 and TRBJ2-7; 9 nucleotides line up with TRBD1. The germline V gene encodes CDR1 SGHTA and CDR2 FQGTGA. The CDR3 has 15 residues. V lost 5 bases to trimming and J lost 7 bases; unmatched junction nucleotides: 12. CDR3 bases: TGTGCCAGCAGCAACTCCGGGACAGGGTTGGGGGAGCAGTACTTC. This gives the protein CASSNSGTGLGEQYF.

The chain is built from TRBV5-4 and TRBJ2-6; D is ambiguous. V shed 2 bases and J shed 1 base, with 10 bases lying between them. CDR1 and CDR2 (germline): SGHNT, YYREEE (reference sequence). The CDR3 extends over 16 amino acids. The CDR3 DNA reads TGTGCCAGCAGCTTTCCGGGCAGTTCTGGGGCCAACGTCCTGACTTTC. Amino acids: CASSFPGSSGANVLTF. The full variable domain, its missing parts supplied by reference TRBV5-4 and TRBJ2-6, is ETGVTQSPTHLIKTRGQQVTLRCSSQSGHNTVSWYQQALGQGPQFIFQYYREEENGRGNFPPRFSGLQFPNYSSELNVNALELDDSALYLCASSFPGSSGANVLTFGAGSRLTVL.

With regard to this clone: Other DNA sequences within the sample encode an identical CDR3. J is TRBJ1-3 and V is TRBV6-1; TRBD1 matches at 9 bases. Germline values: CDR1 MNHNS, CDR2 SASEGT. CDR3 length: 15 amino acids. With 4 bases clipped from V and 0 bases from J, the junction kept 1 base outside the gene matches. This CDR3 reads CASSAGQGSGNTIYF. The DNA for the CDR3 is TGTGCCAGCAGTGCGGGACAGGGCTCTGGAAACACCATATATTTT.

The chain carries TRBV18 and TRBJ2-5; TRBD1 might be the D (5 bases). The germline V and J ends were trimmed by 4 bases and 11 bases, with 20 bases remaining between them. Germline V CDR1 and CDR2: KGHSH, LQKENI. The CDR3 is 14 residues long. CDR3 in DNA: TGTGCCAGCTCACAGGCGCAGGGATCGGCTGAGCAGTACTTC. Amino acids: CASSQAQGSAEQYF. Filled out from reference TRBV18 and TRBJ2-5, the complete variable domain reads NAGVMQNPRHLVRRRGQEARLRCSPMKGHSHVYWYRQLPEEGLKFMVYLQKENIIDESGMPKERFSAEFPKEGPSILRIQQVVRGDSAAYFCASSQAQGSAEQYFGPGTRLLVL.

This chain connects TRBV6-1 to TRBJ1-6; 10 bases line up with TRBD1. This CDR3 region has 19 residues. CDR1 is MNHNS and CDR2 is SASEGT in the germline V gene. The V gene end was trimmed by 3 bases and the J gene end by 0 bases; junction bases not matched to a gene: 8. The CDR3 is CASSEPGQGWSSYNSPLHF. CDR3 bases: TGTGCCAGCAGTGAGCCGGGACAGGGGTGGAGCTCCTATAATTCACCCCTCCACTTT.

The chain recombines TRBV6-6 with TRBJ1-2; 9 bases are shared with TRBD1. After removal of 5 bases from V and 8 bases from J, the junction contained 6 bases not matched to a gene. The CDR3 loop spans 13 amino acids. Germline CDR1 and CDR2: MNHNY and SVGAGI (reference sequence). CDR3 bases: TGTGCCAGCAGTCACAGGGGGCTTGAAGGCTACACCTTC. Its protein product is CASSHRGLEGYTF.

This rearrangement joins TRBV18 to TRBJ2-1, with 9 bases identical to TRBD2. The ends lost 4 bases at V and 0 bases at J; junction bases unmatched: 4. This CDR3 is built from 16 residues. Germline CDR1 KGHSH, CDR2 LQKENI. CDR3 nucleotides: TGTGCCAGCTCACTATTAGCGGGGGACTCCTACAATGAGCAGTTCTTC. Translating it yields CASSLLAGDSYNEQFF.

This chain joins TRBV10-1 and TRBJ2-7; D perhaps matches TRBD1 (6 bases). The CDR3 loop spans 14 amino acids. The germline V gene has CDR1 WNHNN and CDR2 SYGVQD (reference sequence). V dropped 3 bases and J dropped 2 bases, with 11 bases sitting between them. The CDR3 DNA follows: TGCGCCAGCAGTGATCCAGGGGTCCCCTACGAGCAGTACTTC. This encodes CASSDPGVPYEQYF.

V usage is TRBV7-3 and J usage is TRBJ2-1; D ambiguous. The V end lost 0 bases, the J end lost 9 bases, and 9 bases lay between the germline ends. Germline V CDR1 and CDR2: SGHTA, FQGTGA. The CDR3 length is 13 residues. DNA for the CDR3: TGTGCCAGCAGCTTAACCCCCGCAATTGAGCAGTTCTTC. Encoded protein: CASSLTPAIEQFF.

CDR3 sequence (DNA): TGTGCCAGCAGGTCGGGACAGGGGGCAGCAACTAATGAAAAACTGTTTTTT. It yields the protein CASRSGQGAATNEKLFF. This sequence joins TRBV28 and TRBJ1-4; 12 nucleotides match TRBD1. The CDR3 is made up of 17 amino acids. CDR1 is MDHEN and CDR2 is SYDVKM in the germline V gene. With V trimmed by 6 bases and J by 0 bases, 5 bases remained unmatched.

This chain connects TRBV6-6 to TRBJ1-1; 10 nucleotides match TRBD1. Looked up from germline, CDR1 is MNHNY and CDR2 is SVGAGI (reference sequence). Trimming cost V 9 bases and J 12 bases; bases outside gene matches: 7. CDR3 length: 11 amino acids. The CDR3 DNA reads TGTGCCAGTGATCGACAGGGGGCGTCTTTCTTT. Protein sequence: CASDRQGASFF.

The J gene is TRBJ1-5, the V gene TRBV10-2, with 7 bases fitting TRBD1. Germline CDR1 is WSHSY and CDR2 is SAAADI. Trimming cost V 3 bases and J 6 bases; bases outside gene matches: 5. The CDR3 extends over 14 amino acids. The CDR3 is CASSDDRVGQPQHF. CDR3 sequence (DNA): TGCGCCAGCAGTGACGACAGGGTCGGTCAGCCCCAGCATTTT.

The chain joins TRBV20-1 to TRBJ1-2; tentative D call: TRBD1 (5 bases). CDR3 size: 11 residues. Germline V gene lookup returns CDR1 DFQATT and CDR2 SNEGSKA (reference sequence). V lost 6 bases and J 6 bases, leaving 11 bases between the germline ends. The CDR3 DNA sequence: TGCAGTGCGGGGGGGTTCGATGGCTACACCTTC. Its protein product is CSAGGFDGYTF.

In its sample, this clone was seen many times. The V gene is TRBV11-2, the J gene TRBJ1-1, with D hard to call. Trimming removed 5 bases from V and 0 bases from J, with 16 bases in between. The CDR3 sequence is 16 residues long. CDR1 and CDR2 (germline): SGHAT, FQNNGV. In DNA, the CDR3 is TGTGCCAGCAGCCTTAGCGGCGGACGTATGAACACTGAAGCTTTCTTT. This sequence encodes CASSLSGGRMNTEAFF.

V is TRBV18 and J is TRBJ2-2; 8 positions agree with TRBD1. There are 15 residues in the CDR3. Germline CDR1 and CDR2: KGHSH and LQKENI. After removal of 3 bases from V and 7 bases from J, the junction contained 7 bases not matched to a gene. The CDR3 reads CASSPRTGSGGELFF. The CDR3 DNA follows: TGTGCCAGCTCACCCCGGACAGGGTCCGGCGGGGAGCTGTTTTTT.

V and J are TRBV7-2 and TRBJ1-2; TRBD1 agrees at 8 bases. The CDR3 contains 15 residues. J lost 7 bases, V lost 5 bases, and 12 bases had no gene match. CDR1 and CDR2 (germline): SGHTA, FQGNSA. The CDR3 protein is CASSTSLDRVTGYTF. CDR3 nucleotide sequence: TGTGCCAGCAGCACATCCCTGGACAGGGTAACTGGCTACACCTTC.

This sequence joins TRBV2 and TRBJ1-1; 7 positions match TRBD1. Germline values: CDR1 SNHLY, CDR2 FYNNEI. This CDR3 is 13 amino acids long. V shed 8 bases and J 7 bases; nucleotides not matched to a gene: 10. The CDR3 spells CASRSGQEYEAFF. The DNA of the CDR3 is TGTGCCAGCCGTTCCGGACAGGAGTATGAAGCTTTCTTT. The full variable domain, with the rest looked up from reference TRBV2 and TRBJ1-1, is EPEVTQTPSHQVTQMGQEVILRCVPISNHLYFYWYRQILGQKVEFLVSFYNNEISEKSEIFDDQFSVERPDGSNFTLKIRSTKLEDSAMYFCASRSGQEYEAFFGQGTRLTVV.

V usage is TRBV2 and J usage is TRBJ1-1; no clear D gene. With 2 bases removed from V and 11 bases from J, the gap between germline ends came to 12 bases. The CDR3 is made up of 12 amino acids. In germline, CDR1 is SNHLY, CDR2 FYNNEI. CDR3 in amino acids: CASSENGVLAFF. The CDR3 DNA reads TGTGCCAGCAGTGAAAACGGGGTCTTGGCTTTCTTT.

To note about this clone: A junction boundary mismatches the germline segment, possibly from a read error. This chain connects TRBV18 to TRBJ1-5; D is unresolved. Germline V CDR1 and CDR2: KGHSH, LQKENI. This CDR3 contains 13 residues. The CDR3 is CASSPPEGQPQHF. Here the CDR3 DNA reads TGTGCCAGCTCCCCACCGGAGGGACAGCCCCAGCATTTT.

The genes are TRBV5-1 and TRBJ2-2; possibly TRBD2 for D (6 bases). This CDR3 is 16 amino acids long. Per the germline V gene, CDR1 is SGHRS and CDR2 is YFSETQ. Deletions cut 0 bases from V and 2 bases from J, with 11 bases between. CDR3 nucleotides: TGCGCCAGCAGCTTGGCTGCGGGACCCAACACCGGGGAGCTGTTTTTT. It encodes CASSLAAGPNTGELFF.

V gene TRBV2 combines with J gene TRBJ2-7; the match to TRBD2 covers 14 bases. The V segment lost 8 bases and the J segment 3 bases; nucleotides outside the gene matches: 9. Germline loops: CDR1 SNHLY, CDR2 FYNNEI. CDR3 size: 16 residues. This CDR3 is CASRPGTSGGHYEQYF. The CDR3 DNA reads TGTGCCAGCCGCCCGGGGACTAGCGGGGGCCACTACGAGCAGTACTTC.

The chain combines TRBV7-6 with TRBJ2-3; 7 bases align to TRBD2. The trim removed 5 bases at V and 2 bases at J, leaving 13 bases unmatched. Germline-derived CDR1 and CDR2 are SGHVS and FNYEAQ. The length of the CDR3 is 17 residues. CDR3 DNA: TGTGCCAGCAGCCGGCGGGGGAGGGAAGGCACCACAGATACGCAGTATTTT. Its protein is CASSRRGREGTTDTQYF.

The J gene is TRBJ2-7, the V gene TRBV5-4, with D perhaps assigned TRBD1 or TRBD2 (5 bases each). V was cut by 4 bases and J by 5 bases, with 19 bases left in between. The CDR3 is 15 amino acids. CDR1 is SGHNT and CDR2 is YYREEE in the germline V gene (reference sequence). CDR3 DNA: TGTGCCAGCAGCCTGCCCGGGACGGGGCGGAACGAGCAGTACTTC. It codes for CASSLPGTGRNEQYF. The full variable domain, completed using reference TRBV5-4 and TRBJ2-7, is ETGVTQSPTHLIKTRGQQVTLRCSSQSGHNTVSWYQQALGQGPQFIFQYYREEENGRGNFPPRFSGLQFPNYSSELNVNALELDDSALYLCASSLPGTGRNEQYFGPGTRLTVT.

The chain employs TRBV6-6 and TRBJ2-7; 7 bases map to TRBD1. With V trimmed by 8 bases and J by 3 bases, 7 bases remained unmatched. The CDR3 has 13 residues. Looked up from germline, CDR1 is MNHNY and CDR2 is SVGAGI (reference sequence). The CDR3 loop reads CASVGTDNYEQYF. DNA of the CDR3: TGTGCCAGCGTTGGGACAGATAACTACGAGCAGTACTTC.

In DNA form, the CDR3 reads TGCGCCAGCAGGGGGGCCGGGGCCAACGTCCTGACTTTC. It yields the protein CASRGAGANVLTF. The rearrangement joins TRBV4-1 to TRBJ2-6; a weak D match, TRBD1 (6 bases). The CDR3 sequence is 13 residues long. The V end was cut by 6 bases, the J end by 4 bases, with 7 bases between. The germline V gene encodes CDR1 MGHRA and CDR2 YSYEKL.

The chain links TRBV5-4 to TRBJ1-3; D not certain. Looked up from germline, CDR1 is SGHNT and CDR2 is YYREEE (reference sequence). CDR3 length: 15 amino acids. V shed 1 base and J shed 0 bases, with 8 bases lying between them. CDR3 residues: CASSLIGNSGNTIYF. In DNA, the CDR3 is TGTGCCAGCAGCTTGATCGGAAACTCTGGAAACACCATATATTTT.